These T cell receptor beta chains were read from a single sample in a study of blood T cell repertoires in COVID-19. The protocol was immunoSEQ multiplex PCR, while the TCRdb copy is restricted to in-frame clones and leaves out a portion. The sample has roughly 250,000 clones, approximately 83% seen once. The sample consisted of peripheral blood. Every receptor here comes from a man aged 45-65 years with active or convalescent COVID-19. Both conserved end residues are part of each CDR3. Each record gives: D gene, V gene, clone size, J gene, CDR3 protein, CDR3 DNA. The D gene is left open where the match is weak. Size tells how often a clone was seen (once, few, many) or the class of an expanded clone, and some rows leave it out.

D: TRBD2; V: TRBV5-8; size: .; J: TRBJ2-1; CDR3: CASSLGLTSGDRGNEQFF; DNA: TGTGCCAGCAGCTTGGGTTTGACTAGCGGCGACCGTGGGAATGAGCAGTTCTTC
D: .; V: TRBV7-8; size: .; J: TRBJ1-4; CDR3: CASTRGRGEKLFF; DNA: TGTGCCAGCACCCGAGGGAGGGGAGAAAAACTGTTTTTT
D: .; V: TRBV28; size: .; J: TRBJ2-3; CDR3: CASSLAQGMTDTQYF; DNA: TGTGCCAGCAGTTTAGCCCAGGGAATGACAGATACGCAGTATTTT
D: TRBD1; V: TRBV30; size: once; J: TRBJ1-1; CDR3: CAWSPHRGLGTEAFF; DNA: TGTGCCTGGAGTCCCCACAGGGGGCTAGGGACTGAAGCTTTCTTT
D: TRBD1; V: TRBV2; size: once; J: TRBJ2-1; CDR3: CASRDRDDEQFF; DNA: TGTGCCAGCAGGGACAGGGACGATGAGCAGTTCTTC
D: TRBD1; V: TRBV6-5; size: .; J: TRBJ2-7; CDR3: CASSYSAGGDYEQYF; DNA: TGTGCCAGCAGTTACTCGGCAGGGGGCGATTACGAGCAGTACTTC
D: TRBD1; V: TRBV29-1; size: .; J: TRBJ2-7; CDR3: CSTRQGEEQYF; DNA: TGCAGCACAAGACAGGGTGAGGAGCAGTACTTC
D: .; V: TRBV12-3/TRBV12-4; size: .; J: TRBJ2-2; CDR3: CASSPRWTGELFF; DNA: TGTGCCAGCAGTCCTAGATGGACCGGGGAGCTGTTTTTT
D: .; V: TRBV5-1; size: once; J: TRBJ1-1; CDR3: CASSPGGQNTEAFF; DNA: TGCGCCAGCAGCCCTGGGGGCCAGAACACTGAAGCTTTCTTT
D: TRBD1; V: TRBV3-1/TRBV3-2; size: .; J: TRBJ2-5; CDR3: CASSPRDRGTTRGSEETQYF; DNA: TGTGCCAGCAGCCCCCGGGACAGGGGTACGACGCGGGGGTCAGAAGAGACCCAGTACTTC
D: .; V: TRBV7-8; size: .; J: TRBJ1-3; CDR3: CASSLDRGSSGNTIYF; DNA: TGTGCCAGCAGCTTAGATCGGGGGAGCTCTGGAAACACCATATATTTT
D: .; V: TRBV27; size: .; J: TRBJ2-5; CDR3: CASSSSFLETQYF; DNA: TGTGCCAGCAGTTCCTCTTTTCTAGAGACCCAGTACTTC
D: .; V: TRBV5-1; size: .; J: TRBJ1-4; CDR3: CASSAGTTGEKLFF; DNA: TGCGCCAGCAGCGCCGGGACTACCGGGGAAAAACTGTTTTTT
D: .; V: TRBV4-2; size: .; J: TRBJ2-3; CDR3: CASSLRLGQTTDTQYF; DNA: TGTGCCAGCAGCCTCCGACTGGGGCAGACCACAGATACGCAGTATTTT
D: TRBD1; V: TRBV2; size: .; J: TRBJ1-6; CDR3: CASSEGQGHSPLHF; DNA: TGTGCCAGCAGTGAGGGACAGGGCCATTCACCCCTCCACTTT
D: TRBD1; V: TRBV24-1; size: once; J: TRBJ1-5; CDR3: CATSDNRDSAQHF; DNA: TGTGCCACCAGTGATAACCGGGACAGTGCCCAGCATTTT
D: .; V: TRBV6-5; size: .; J: TRBJ1-1; CDR3: CASRRGANTEAFF; DNA: TGTGCCAGCAGACGGGGGGCGAACACTGAAGCTTTCTTT
D: TRBD2; V: TRBV5-6; size: few; J: TRBJ2-1; CDR3: CASSLPTSGTDNEQFF; DNA: TGTGCCAGCAGCTTACCGACTAGCGGGACGGACAATGAGCAGTTCTTC
D: .; V: TRBV3-1/TRBV3-2; size: .; J: TRBJ2-3; CDR3: CASRPRGKGDTQYF; DNA: TGTGCCAGCAGACCTAGGGGTAAGGGGGATACGCAGTATTTT
D: .; V: TRBV28; size: once; J: TRBJ1-2; CDR3: CASSQTDFNYGYTF; DNA: TGTGCCAGCAGTCAGACAGATTTCAACTATGGCTACACCTTC
D: .; V: TRBV12-3/TRBV12-4; size: .; J: TRBJ1-5; CDR3: CASSSSGNQPQHF; DNA: TGTGCCAGCAGTTCGTCGGGCAATCAGCCCCAGCATTTT
D: .; V: TRBV12-3/TRBV12-4; size: .; J: TRBJ1-5; CDR3: CASSRTGSQPQHF; DNA: TGTGCCAGCAGTCGCACGGGAAGTCAGCCCCAGCATTTT
D: TRBD1; V: TRBV5-4; size: .; J: TRBJ1-2; CDR3: CASSPQPGQGQGYTF; DNA: TGTGCCAGCAGCCCCCAGCCGGGACAGGGTCAAGGCTACACCTTC
D: TRBD1; V: TRBV6-1; size: .; J: TRBJ2-5; CDR3: CASSELRGTGGETQYF; DNA: TGTGCCAGCAGTGAACTGAGGGGGACAGGGGGAGAGACCCAGTACTTC
D: TRBD1; V: TRBV4-1; size: .; J: TRBJ2-7; CDR3: CASSQEIVRGLEQYF; DNA: TGCGCCAGCAGCCAAGAAATAGTCAGGGGGCTCGAGCAGTACTTC
D: .; V: TRBV7-3; size: .; J: TRBJ1-1; CDR3: CASSLSPAAVMNTEAFF; DNA: TGTGCCAGCAGCTTAAGTCCTGCGGCGGTAATGAACACTGAAGCTTTCTTT
D: TRBD1; V: TRBV6-5; size: .; J: TRBJ2-5; CDR3: CASSYWDSLYQETQYF; DNA: TGTGCCAGCAGTTACTGGGACAGTTTATACCAAGAGACCCAGTACTTC
D: TRBD2; V: TRBV19; size: .; J: TRBJ2-3; CDR3: CASSTSGAYSDTQYF; DNA: TGTGCCAGTAGTACTAGCGGGGCCTACTCAGATACGCAGTATTTT
D: .; V: TRBV30; size: .; J: TRBJ1-1; CDR3: CAWSVRGGTEAFF; DNA: TGTGCCTGGAGTGTACGGGGGGGCACTGAAGCTTTCTTT
D: TRBD2; V: TRBV7-7; size: .; J: TRBJ2-3; CDR3: CASSPVAGGGPTDTQYF; DNA: TGTGCCAGCAGCCCTGTTGCGGGGGGGGGCCCTACAGATACGCAGTATTTT
D: TRBD2; V: TRBV6-6; size: .; J: TRBJ2-7; CDR3: CASSPGGGSYEQYF; DNA: TGTGCCAGCAGCCCAGGCGGGGGGTCCTACGAGCAGTACTTC
D: .; V: TRBV6-2/TRBV6-3; size: .; J: TRBJ1-5; CDR3: CASSYPTGLGQPQHF; DNA: TGTGCCAGCAGTTACCCAACAGGGTTGGGTCAGCCCCAGCATTTT
D: TRBD1; V: TRBV7-2; size: once; J: TRBJ2-7; CDR3: CASSLGTGIYEQYF; DNA: TGTGCCAGCAGCTTGGGGACAGGAATCTACGAGCAGTACTTC
D: .; V: TRBV7-9; size: .; J: TRBJ2-3; CDR3: CASSLAAGARTDTQYF; DNA: TGTGCCAGCAGCTTAGCGGCGGGGGCCCGCACAGATACGCAGTATTTT
D: TRBD2; V: TRBV2; size: .; J: TRBJ2-3; CDR3: CASSGTSGDSDTQYF; DNA: TGTGCCAGCAGTGGAACTAGCGGGGACTCAGATACGCAGTATTTT
D: TRBD1; V: TRBV4-1; size: .; J: TRBJ1-4; CDR3: CASSPQGAANEKLFF; DNA: TGCGCCAGCAGCCCACAGGGGGCGGCTAATGAAAAACTGTTTTTT
D: .; V: TRBV7-6; size: .; J: TRBJ2-1; CDR3: CASSLDLSRQANEQFF; DNA: TGTGCCAGCAGCTTAGATTTATCGCGGCAAGCGAATGAGCAGTTCTTC
D: .; V: TRBV30; size: once; J: TRBJ1-2; CDR3: CAWSATHRAGYTF; DNA: TGTGCCTGGAGCGCAACCCACAGGGCTGGCTACACCTTC
D: .; V: TRBV6-6; size: .; J: TRBJ2-7; CDR3: CASNQGKRSYEQYF; DNA: TGTGCCAGCAACCAGGGTAAAAGGTCCTACGAGCAGTACTTC
D: .; V: TRBV27; size: .; J: TRBJ2-3; CDR3: CASSLSRPPPTDTQYF; DNA: TGTGCCAGCAGTTTATCGCGCCCGCCTCCCACAGATACGCAGTATTTT